This T cell receptor beta chain was recorded in a study of T cells in Graves' hyperthyroidism and ophthalmopathy. The TCR beta CDR3 regions underwent amplification using RNA transcripts as the source. The primer set for the first-round RT-PCR of the TCR CDR3 was HTBI. Each CDR3 protein gets one entry after TCRdb re-called the multiplex PCR reads with MiXCR. The sample lists a few hundred thousand distinct CDR3 sequences, more than 15% occurring once. Germline V gives CDR1 SNHLY, CDR2 FYNNEI. V lost 4 bases, J lost 0 bases, and 9 bases lay in between. CDR3 length equals 15 residues. The chain uses TRBV2 and TRBJ2-2; tentative D call: TRBD1 (5 bases). The clonotype was recovered from a woman between 25 and 40 years old with Graves' hyperthyroidism. The sequenced material came from blood. The CDR3 coding sequence is TGTGCCAGCAGTGCATCAGGGCCGAACACCGGGGAGCTGTTTTTT. It is translated as CASSASGPNTGELFF.